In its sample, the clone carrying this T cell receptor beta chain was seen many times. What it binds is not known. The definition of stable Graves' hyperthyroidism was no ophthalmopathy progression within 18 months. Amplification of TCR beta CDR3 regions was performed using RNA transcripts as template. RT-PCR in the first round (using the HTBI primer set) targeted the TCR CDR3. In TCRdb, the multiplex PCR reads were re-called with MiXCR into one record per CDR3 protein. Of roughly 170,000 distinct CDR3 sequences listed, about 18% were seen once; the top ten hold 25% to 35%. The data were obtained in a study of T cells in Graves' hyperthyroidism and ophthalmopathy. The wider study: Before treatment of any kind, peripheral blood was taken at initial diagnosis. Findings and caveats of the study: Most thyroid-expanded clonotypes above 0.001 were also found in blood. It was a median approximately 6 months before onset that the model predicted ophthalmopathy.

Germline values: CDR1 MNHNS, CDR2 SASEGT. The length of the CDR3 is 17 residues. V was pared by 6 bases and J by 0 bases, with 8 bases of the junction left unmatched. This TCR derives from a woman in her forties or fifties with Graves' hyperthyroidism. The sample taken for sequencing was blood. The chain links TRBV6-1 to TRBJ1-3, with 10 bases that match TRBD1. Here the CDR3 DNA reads TGTGCCAGCAGCCCCGGGACAGGGGCGAGCTCTGGAAACACCATATATTTT. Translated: CASSPGTGASSGNTIYF.